This TCR beta chain was found in a study of response to subunit inactivated influenza vaccine. Study findings and constraints: T cells newly recruited by each seasonal influenza vaccination are few, the authors suggested.

From the RT-PCR reads, TCRdb called clonotypes with MiXCR, one entry per CDR3 protein. There are approximately 500,000 distinct CDR3 sequences in the sample; 10% to 15% occur only once, and around 13% lies in the top ten. CDR1 and CDR2 from the germline V gene are MGHRA and YSYEKL. V dropped 4 bases and J dropped 2 bases, with 9 bases sitting between them. This CDR3 is built from 13 residues. This clonotype has more than one count but fewer than ten. Antigen: not known. The TCR originated in a man aged 50 or older who received an inactivated influenza vaccine. The rearrangement uses TRBV4-1 and TRBJ2-7; D call uncertain. This sample comprised PBMCs from blood, obtained roughly 48 days after vaccination. This CDR3 reads CASSPSRTYEQYF. The CDR3 DNA follows: TGCGCCAGCAGCCCATCGAGGACCTACGAGCAGTACTTC.